These 27 T cell receptor beta chains were all obtained from the same sample, sequenced in a study of shared clonotypes between healthy human individuals. The method was immunoSEQ multiplex PCR; TCRdb's version includes in-frame clones alone and lacks a portion of them. The sample includes 450,000 to 500,000 clones, 79% of them seen just once. The material sequenced was PBMCs. The receptors shown here come from a woman between 35 and 50 years old in good health. Some clones in this sample may be carry-over from other donors' samples.

V is TRBV5-6 and J is TRBJ2-2; D call uncertain. Per the germline V gene, CDR1 is SGHDT and CDR2 is YYEEEE. Trimming removed 2 bases at V and 5 bases at J, with 13 bases between. The length of the CDR3 is 15 residues. The CDR3 DNA is TGTGCCAGCAGCTTATATCGGGCAGATACCGGGGAGCTGTTTTTT. It codes for CASSLYRADTGELFF.

V usage is TRBV27 and J usage is TRBJ2-2; D is perhaps TRBD2 (5 bases). Germline V lookup: CDR1 MNHEY, CDR2 SMNVEV (reference sequence). The CDR3 is 18 residues long. V lost 4 bases to trimming and J lost 3 bases, with 21 bases between them. The CDR3 loop reads CASSSRLRAGGDTGELFF. The CDR3 DNA reads TGTGCCAGCAGTTCCCGACTCCGGGCAGGAGGAGACACCGGGGAGCTGTTTTTT.

For this clone: Other DNA sequences of this sample code for an identical CDR3. The chain joins TRBV7-9 to TRBJ2-1; D is undetermined. Trimming took off 1 base at V and 8 bases at J, with 9 bases between the two ends. This CDR3 spans 13 amino acids. Germline lookup yields CDR1 SEHNR and CDR2 FQNEAQ (reference sequence). CDR3: CASSLVSNDEQFF. CDR3 DNA sequence: TGTGCCAGCAGCTTAGTTAGTAACGATGAGCAGTTCTTC.

On this clone itself: A read error is possible here, since a much larger clone lies one base away. The J gene is TRBJ2-3, the V gene TRBV7-9; 10 nucleotides match TRBD1. Germline V gene sequence: CDR1 SEHNR, CDR2 FQNEAQ (reference sequence). J gave up 3 bases and V 5 bases, and 2 bases lay outside the gene matches. The length of the CDR3 is 14 residues. The CDR3 spells CASSRDRGTDTQYF. DNA of the CDR3: TGTGCCAGCAGCCGGGACAGGGGAACAGATACGCAGTATTTT.

This chain uses TRBV6-1 with TRBJ1-6; the match to TRBD1 covers 8 bases. The CDR3 covers 14 residues. Germline V lookup: CDR1 MNHNS, CDR2 SASEGT. The J segment lost 8 bases and the V segment lost 4 bases, leaving 4 bases of the junction unmatched. CDR3 loop: CASSVAQGDSPLHF. DNA of the CDR3: TGTGCCAGCAGTGTAGCACAGGGGGATTCACCCCTCCACTTT.

This rearrangement joins TRBV19 to TRBJ1-3; D not certain. The CDR3 loop spans 14 amino acids. The germline V and J ends were trimmed by 5 bases and 0 bases, with 8 bases remaining between them. CDR1 LNHDA and CDR2 SQIVND come from the germline V gene (reference sequence). In nucleotides, the CDR3 is TGTGCCAGTAGTTTAAGTTCCTCTGGAAACACCATATATTTT. Translation gives CASSLSSSGNTIYF.

Only a few counts were recorded for this clone. The chain joins TRBV7-2 to TRBJ2-7, with 10 positions matching TRBD2. Unmatched junction bases numbered 4, after V lost 5 bases and J lost 3 bases. The CDR3 contains 14 residues. Germline V gene data show CDR1 as SGHTA and CDR2 as FQGNSA. The CDR3 protein is CASSEGLARYEQYF. CDR3 nucleotides: TGTGCCAGCAGCGAGGGACTAGCGCGCTACGAGCAGTACTTC.

The DNA for the CDR3 is TGTGCCAGCAGTTTATATGCACTACAGGGTAACTATGGCTACACCTTC. Translating gives CASSLYALQGNYGYTF. The rearrangement uses TRBV27 and TRBJ1-2, with D maybe TRBD1 (6 bases). The CDR3 loop spans 16 amino acids. CDR1 is MNHEY, CDR2 SMNVEV, per germline (reference sequence). V was pared by 1 base and J by 1 base, with 13 bases between.

The chain uses TRBV27 and TRBJ2-2, with D unresolved. From germline, CDR1 is MNHEY and CDR2 SMNVEV (reference sequence). Trimming took off 0 bases at V and 5 bases at J, with 4 bases between the two ends. The CDR3 sequence is 13 residues long. CDR3 coding DNA: TGTGCCAGCAGTTTATCGTGGACCGGGGAGCTGTTTTTT. It encodes CASSLSWTGELFF.

Details on this clone: The junction and the germline gene differ at one end; a read error may be behind it. This rearrangement joins TRBV7-2 to TRBJ1-2; 10 nucleotides agree with TRBD1. Germline V gene lookup returns CDR1 SGHTA and CDR2 FQGNSA. This CDR3 has 13 amino acids. Here the CDR3 reads CASSSGTGARVVF. Here the CDR3 DNA reads TGTGCCAGCAGTTCCGGGACAGGGGCTCGGGTCGTCTTC.

On this clone itself: It differs at one base from a far larger clone, so likely a read error. The same CDR3 can be traced to other DNA sequences in this sample. The genes are TRBV6-6 and TRBJ1-2; no clear D gene. The CDR3 has 13 residues. V was clipped by 6 bases and J by 2 bases, with 10 bases between them. Per the germline V gene, CDR1 is MNHNY and CDR2 is SVGAGI (reference sequence). The CDR3, as DNA: TGTGCCAGCAGCCCTTCTCCCAACTATGGCTACACCTTC. Residues: CASSPSPNYGYTF.

This chain uses TRBV4-2 with TRBJ2-5; the D gene could be TRBD1 or TRBD2 (5 bases each). The length of the CDR3 is 15 residues. CDR1 and CDR2 from the germline V gene are LGHNA and YNFKEQ. Trimming removed 1 base from V and 4 bases from J, with 13 bases in between. The CDR3, as DNA: TGTGCCAGCAGCCAAGCACAGGCACGGGGAGAGACCCAGTACTTC. Translation: CASSQAQARGETQYF.

The rearrangement uses TRBV28 and TRBJ1-2, with D uncertain. The CDR3 totals 14 residues. V lost 10 bases and J 4 bases, leaving 19 bases between the germline ends. Germline V gives CDR1 MDHEN, CDR2 SYDVKM. CDR3: CAIPGEATGYGYTF. CDR3 in DNA: TGTGCCATCCCCGGGGAGGCCACGGGCTATGGCTACACCTTC.

This clone was counted many times. The chain employs TRBV7-9 and TRBJ2-1, with D possibly matching TRBD2 (5 bases). The CDR3 is 16 residues long. V shed 3 bases and J shed 4 bases, with 16 bases lying between them. Germline V gene sequence: CDR1 SEHNR, CDR2 FQNEAQ (reference sequence). CDR3 in amino acids: CASSFYPSPVYNEQFF. Here the CDR3 DNA reads TGTGCCAGCAGCTTTTATCCTAGCCCTGTTTACAATGAGCAGTTCTTC.

The V and J genes are TRBV5-4 and TRBJ2-1, with D possibly matching TRBD1 (5 bases). The CDR3 is 13 residues long. From germline, CDR1 is SGHNT and CDR2 YYREEE (reference sequence). V lost 9 bases and J lost 3, with 13 bases in between. CDR3 loop: CATWSRDYNEQFF. The CDR3 nucleotides read TGTGCCACTTGGAGCAGGGACTACAATGAGCAGTTCTTC.

This clone was detected only a few times. The rearrangement links TRBV19 to TRBJ2-2, with 7 bases matching TRBD1. This CDR3 has 14 residues. Looked up from germline, CDR1 is LNHDA and CDR2 is SQIVND (reference sequence). After removal of 6 bases from V and 2 bases from J, the junction contained 3 bases not matched to a gene. Here the CDR3 reads CASRGGLNTGELFF. The CDR3 bases are TGTGCCAGTAGAGGGGGCTTAAACACCGGGGAGCTGTTTTTT. Based on the CDR3 plus reference TRBV19 and TRBJ2-2, the full variable domain is DGGITQSPKYLFRKEGQNVTLSCEQNLNHDAMYWYRQDPGQGLRLIYYSQIVNDFQKGDIAEGYSVSREKKESFPLTVTSAQKNPTAFYLCASRGGLNTGELFFGEGSRLTVL.

The rearrangement uses TRBV12-2 and TRBJ2-3; the D call TRBD2 from the table was never checked on the DNA. TRBV12-2 is recorded as a pseudogene. The CDR3 runs to 17 residues. The CDR3 loop is CASRLGWREGVADTQYF. As DNA, the CDR3 is TGTGCAAGTCGCTTAGGATGGCGGGAGGGAGTGGCAGATACGCAGTATTTT.

The rearrangement links TRBV5-4 to TRBJ2-7; 7 bases line up with TRBD2. The CDR3 spans 16 residues. Germline-derived CDR1 and CDR2 are SGHNT and YYREEE (reference sequence). Trimming removed 0 bases from V and 5 bases from J; junction bases left unmatched: 11. CDR3 DNA: TGTGCCAGCAGCTTGGCGGGTGGACTAGACGACCACGAGCAGTACTTC. Translating gives CASSLAGGLDDHEQYF.

J is TRBJ1-1 and V is TRBV30; D is unclear. CDR1 and CDR2 from the germline V gene are GTSNPN and SVGIG (reference sequence). V was clipped by 5 bases and J by 3 bases, with 25 bases between them. The CDR3 is 17 amino acids. CDR3 protein: CAWGASLTSTLDTEAFF. The CDR3 nucleotides read TGTGCCTGGGGCGCCAGTCTTACCTCAACCTTGGACACTGAAGCTTTCTTT. Drawing the rest from reference TRBV30 and TRBJ1-1, the complete variable domain is SQTIHQWPATLVQPVGSPLSLECTVEGTSNPNLYWYRQAAGRGLQLLFYSVGIGQISSEVPQNLSASRPQDRQFILSSKKLLLSDSGFYLCAWGASLTSTLDTEAFFGQGTRLTVV.

The chain is built from TRBV11-2 and TRBJ1-3; TRBD1 matches 7 bases. V lost 4 bases, J lost 0 bases, and 3 bases stayed unmatched. CDR1 is SGHAT and CDR2 is FQNNGV in the germline V gene. CDR3 length: 15 amino acids. The CDR3 spells CASSSRGSSGNTIYF. The CDR3 region has the DNA TGTGCCAGCAGCTCCAGGGGGAGCTCTGGAAACACCATATATTTT.

The rearrangement joins TRBV29-1 to TRBJ2-3; D gene uncertain. The germline V gene has CDR1 SQVTM and CDR2 ANQGSEA. The CDR3 loop spans 11 amino acids. V was cut by 4 bases and J by 4 bases, with 6 bases left in between. CDR3 in amino acids: CSVVRADTQYF. CDR3 coding DNA: TGCAGCGTTGTCCGGGCAGATACGCAGTATTTT.

The rearrangement links TRBV30 to TRBJ1-1, with D perhaps TRBD1 (6 bases). The CDR3 runs to 14 residues. V dropped 2 bases and J dropped 1 base, with 11 bases sitting between them. The germline V gene encodes CDR1 GTSNPN and CDR2 SVGIG (reference sequence). CDR3: CAWSIDRRNTEAFF. The CDR3, as DNA: TGTGCCTGGAGTATTGACAGGAGGAACACTGAAGCTTTCTTT. Drawing the rest from reference TRBV30 and TRBJ1-1, the complete variable domain is SQTIHQWPATLVQPVGSPLSLECTVEGTSNPNLYWYRQAAGRGLQLLFYSVGIGQISSEVPQNLSASRPQDRQFILSSKKLLLSDSGFYLCAWSIDRRNTEAFFGQGTRLTVV.

The rearrangement links TRBV13 to TRBJ1-1; possibly TRBD1 for D (6 bases). The germline V gene has CDR1 PRHDT and CDR2 FYEKMQ (reference sequence). CDR3 length: 16 amino acids. Trimming left V 5 bases short and J 8 bases short, with 24 bases between. The CDR3 DNA follows: TGTGCCAGCAGCCCGGGGGGGGCACGGCTAATTGTCGAAGCTTTCTTT. It is translated as CASSPGGARLIVEAFF. Complete variable domain (other parts from reference TRBV13 and TRBJ1-1): AAGVIQSPRHLIKEKRETATLKCYPIPRHDTVYWYQQGPGQDPQFLISFYEKMQSDKGSIPDRFSAQQFSDYHSELNMSSLELGDSALYFCASSPGGARLIVEAFFGQGTRLTVV.

The chain couples TRBV6-4 to TRBJ2-3; weak D call: TRBD2 (5 bases). The CDR3 runs to 14 residues. V dropped 5 bases and J dropped 4 bases, with 13 bases sitting between them. Germline V lookup: CDR1 MRHNA, CDR2 SNTAGT. CDR3 amino acids: CASSLTYGADTQYF. The DNA of the CDR3 is TGTGCCAGCAGTCTCACATACGGGGCAGATACGCAGTATTTT.

The chain uses TRBV10-3 and TRBJ2-7; 14 bases map to TRBD2. This CDR3 comprises 14 residues. The germline gives CDR1 ENHRY, CDR2 SYGVKD. Trimming removed 9 bases from V and 0 bases from J; junction bases left unmatched: 1. The CDR3: CAMGTSGSSYEQYF. CDR3 in DNA: TGTGCCATGGGGACTAGCGGGAGCTCCTACGAGCAGTACTTC.

This clone came up a few times. The chain employs TRBV30 and TRBJ1-3; D is unresolved. The CDR3 is 15 amino acids. Per germline, CDR1 GTSNPN and CDR2 SVGIG (reference sequence). The germline V and J ends were trimmed by 1 base and 2 bases, with 12 bases remaining between them. The DNA for the CDR3 is TGTGCCTGGAGTGCCAAGCAGGAGACTGGAAACACCATATATTTT. This sequence encodes CAWSAKQETGNTIYF.

The V gene is TRBV28, the J gene TRBJ1-1, with no clear D. The CDR3 has 11 amino acids. Trimming pared 6 bases from V and 7 bases from J, leaving 9 bases between. The germline CDR1 and CDR2 sequences are MDHEN and SYDVKM. This chain's CDR3 is CASSRQNEAFF. As DNA, the CDR3 is TGTGCCAGCAGCCGTCAAAATGAAGCTTTCTTT.